One sample yielded the 6 T cell receptor beta chains listed below, sequenced in a study of T-cell reconstitution after alpha-beta-depleted transplantation in children. Preparation of the TCRbeta library was carried out with unique molecular identifiers. MiXCR, run by TCRdb on the PCR reads, gives a single entry per CDR3 protein. The sample holds 440,000 or so distinct CDR3 sequences, around 9.9% seen once. The material sequenced was PBMCs from the stem cell graft donor, taken from the stem cell graft. The source of these receptors is a human donor who donated a stem cell graft to a child with acute myeloid leukemia.

The V call is TRBV3-1, the J call TRBJ2-3; D might be TRBD2 (5 bases). The CDR3 sequence is 13 residues long. V lost 1 base to trimming and J lost 6 bases, with 8 bases between them. Germline V gene lookup returns CDR1 LGHDT and CDR2 YNNKEL (reference sequence). CDR3 loop: CASSQAGIDTQYF. The CDR3 DNA reads TGTGCCAGCAGCCAAGCGGGGATCGATACGCAGTATTTT.

This clonotype appeared many times. This chain's CDR3 is CASSWGNEQFF. DNA of the CDR3: TGCGCCAGCAGTTGGGGGAATGAGCAGTTCTTC. The J gene is TRBJ2-1, the V gene TRBV5-1; either TRBD1 or TRBD2 may fit D (5 bases each). This CDR3 has 11 amino acids. V dropped 5 bases and J dropped 7 bases, with 7 bases sitting between them. Germline CDR1 reads SGHRS; CDR2 reads YFSETQ.

The J gene is TRBJ1-5, the V gene TRBV20-1; TRBD1 matches at 7 bases. The CDR3 loop spans 17 amino acids. V lost 4 bases, J lost 0 bases, and 12 bases stayed unmatched. Germline CDR1 is DFQATT and CDR2 is SNEGSKA (reference sequence). Written as DNA, the CDR3 is TGCAGTGCTAAACGGGACAGCCCCGATCTTAGCAATCAGCCCCAGCATTTT. Translated, it gives CSAKRDSPDLSNQPQHF.

The DNA for the CDR3 is TGCGCCAGCAGCTCTGGGGCTAGCGGGGGTTGGAGTGCAGATACGCAGTATTTT. Translation gives CASSSGASGGWSADTQYF. The chain is built from TRBV5-1 and TRBJ2-3; 10 bases fit TRBD2. The CDR3 contains 18 residues. The germline V gene has CDR1 SGHRS and CDR2 YFSETQ. The trim removed 3 bases at V and 4 bases at J, leaving 14 bases unmatched.

This clonotype appeared a few times. V gene TRBV27 combines with J gene TRBJ1-5; 7 nucleotides agree with TRBD1. CDR1 and CDR2 (germline): MNHEY, SMNVEV (reference sequence). The CDR3 spans 15 residues. V lost 2 bases to trimming and J lost 4 bases; unmatched junction nucleotides: 5. DNA for the CDR3: TGTGCCAGCAGTTTAACAGGGGTTTGGAATCAGCCCCAGCATTTT. As protein: CASSLTGVWNQPQHF.

The chain recombines TRBV7-8 with TRBJ1-2, with D possibly being TRBD1 (6 bases). The CDR3 length is 14 residues. Trimming left V 1 base short and J 8 bases short, with 14 bases between. CDR1 SGHVS and CDR2 FQNEAQ come from the germline V gene. CDR3 in DNA: TGTGCCAGCAGCTTAGTCAGGGGACCCGGAGGCTACACCTTC. It specifies CASSLVRGPGGYTF. The complete variable domain, with remaining parts taken from reference TRBV7-8 and TRBJ1-2, reads GAGVSQSPRYKVAKRGQDVALRCDPISGHVSLFWYQQALGQGPEFLTYFQNEAQLDKSGLPSDRFFAERPEGSVSTLKIQRTQQEDSAVYLCASSLVRGPGGYTFGSGTRLTVV.